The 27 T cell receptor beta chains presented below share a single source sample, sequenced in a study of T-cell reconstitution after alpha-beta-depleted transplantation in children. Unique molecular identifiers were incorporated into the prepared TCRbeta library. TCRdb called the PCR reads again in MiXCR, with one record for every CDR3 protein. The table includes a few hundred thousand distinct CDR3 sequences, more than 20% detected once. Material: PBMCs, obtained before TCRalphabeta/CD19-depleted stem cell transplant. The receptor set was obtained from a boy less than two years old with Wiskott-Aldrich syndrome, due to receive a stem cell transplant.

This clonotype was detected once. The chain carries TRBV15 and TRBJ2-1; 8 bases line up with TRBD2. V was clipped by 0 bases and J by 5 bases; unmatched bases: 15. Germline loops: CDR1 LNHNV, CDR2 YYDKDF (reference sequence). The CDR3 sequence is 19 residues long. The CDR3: CATSRDLIVELAVDNEQFF. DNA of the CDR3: TGTGCCACCAGCAGAGATTTGATCGTAGAACTAGCGGTAGACAATGAGCAGTTCTTC.

In DNA form, the CDR3 reads TGCAGTGCTAGACGTGGACTAGCGGGAACCTACGAGCAGTACTTC. It encodes CSARRGLAGTYEQYF. The chain carries TRBV20-1 and TRBJ2-7, with 12 bases that match TRBD2. V shed 2 bases and J 2 bases; nucleotides not matched to a gene: 4. The CDR3 has 15 residues. Germline assignment: CDR1 DFQATT and CDR2 SNEGSKA (reference sequence).

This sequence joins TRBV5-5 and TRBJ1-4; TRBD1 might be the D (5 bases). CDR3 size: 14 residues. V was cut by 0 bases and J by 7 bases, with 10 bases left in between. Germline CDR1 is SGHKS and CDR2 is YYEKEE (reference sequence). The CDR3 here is CASSLAGSFEKLFF. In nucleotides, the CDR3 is TGTGCCAGCAGCTTGGCAGGGAGCTTTGAAAAACTGTTTTTT. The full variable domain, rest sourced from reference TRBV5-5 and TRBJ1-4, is DAGVTQSPTHLIKTRGQQVTLRCSPISGHKSVSWYQQVLGQGPQFIFQYYEKEERGRGNFPDRFSARQFPNYSSELNVNALLLGDSALYLCASSLAGSFEKLFFGSGTQLSVL.

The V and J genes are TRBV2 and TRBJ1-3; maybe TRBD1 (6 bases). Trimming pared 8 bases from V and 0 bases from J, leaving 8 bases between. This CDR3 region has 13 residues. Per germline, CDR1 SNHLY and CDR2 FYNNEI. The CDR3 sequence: CASRDTSGNTIYF. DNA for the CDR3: TGTGCCAGCCGGGACACCTCTGGAAACACCATATATTTT.

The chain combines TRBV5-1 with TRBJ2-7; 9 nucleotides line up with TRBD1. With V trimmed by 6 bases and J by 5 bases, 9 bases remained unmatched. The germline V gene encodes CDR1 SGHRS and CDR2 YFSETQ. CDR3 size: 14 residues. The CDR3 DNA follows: TGCGCCAGCACCTCCGGGACAGGGCTACACGAGCAGTACTTC. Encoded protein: CASTSGTGLHEQYF.

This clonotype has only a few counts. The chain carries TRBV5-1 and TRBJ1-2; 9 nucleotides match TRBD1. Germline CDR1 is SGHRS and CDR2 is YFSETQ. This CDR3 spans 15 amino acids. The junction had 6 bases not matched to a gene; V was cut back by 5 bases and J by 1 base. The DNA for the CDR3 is TGCGCCAGCAGACGACGACAGGGGGATAACTATGGCTACACCTTC. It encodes CASRRRQGDNYGYTF. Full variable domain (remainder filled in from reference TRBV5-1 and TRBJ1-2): KAGVTQTPRYLIKTRGQQVTLSCSPISGHRSVSWYQQTPGQGLQFLFEYFSETQRNKGNFPGRFSGRQFSNSRSEMNVSTLELGDSALYLCASRRRQGDNYGYTFGSGTRLTVV.

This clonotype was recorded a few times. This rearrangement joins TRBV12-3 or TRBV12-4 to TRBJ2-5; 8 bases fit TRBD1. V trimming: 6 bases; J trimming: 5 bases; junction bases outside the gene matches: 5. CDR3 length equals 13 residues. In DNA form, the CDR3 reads TGTGCCAGCAGCATGAGGACAGGGGAGACCCAGTACTTC. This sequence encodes CASSMRTGETQYF.

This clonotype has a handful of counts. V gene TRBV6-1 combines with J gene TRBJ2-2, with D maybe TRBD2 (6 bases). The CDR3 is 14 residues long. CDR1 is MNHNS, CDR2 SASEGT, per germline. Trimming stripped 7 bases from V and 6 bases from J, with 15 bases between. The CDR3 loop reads CASKDYPQSGELFF. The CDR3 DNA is TGTGCCAGCAAGGACTACCCGCAGTCCGGGGAGCTGTTTTTT.

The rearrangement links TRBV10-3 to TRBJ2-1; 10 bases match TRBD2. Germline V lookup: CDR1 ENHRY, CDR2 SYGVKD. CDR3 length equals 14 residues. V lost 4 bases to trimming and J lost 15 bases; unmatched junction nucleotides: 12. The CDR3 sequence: CAISAVLAGMARFF. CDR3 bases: TGTGCCATCAGTGCGGTACTAGCGGGAATGGCTCGGTTCTTC.

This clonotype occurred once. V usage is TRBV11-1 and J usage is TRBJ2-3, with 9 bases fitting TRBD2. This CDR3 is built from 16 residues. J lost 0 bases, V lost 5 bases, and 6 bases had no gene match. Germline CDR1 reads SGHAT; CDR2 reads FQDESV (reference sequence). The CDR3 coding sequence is TGTGCCAGCAGCCCCAAAGCGGGAGGAAGCACAGATACGCAGTATTTT. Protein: CASSPKAGGSTDTQYF.

This CDR3 is CASSPAGNTIYF. DNA of the CDR3: TGTGCCAGCTCACCGGCTGGAAACACCATATATTTT. The chain couples TRBV18 to TRBJ1-3, with D uncertain. Trimming pared 3 bases from V and 2 bases from J, leaving 2 bases between. CDR1 is KGHSH and CDR2 is LQKENI in the germline V gene. The CDR3 extends over 12 amino acids.

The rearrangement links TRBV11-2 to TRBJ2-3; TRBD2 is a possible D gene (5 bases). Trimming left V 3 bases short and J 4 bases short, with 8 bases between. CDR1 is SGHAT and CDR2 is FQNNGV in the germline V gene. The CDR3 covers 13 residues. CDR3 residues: CASSFRGADTQYF. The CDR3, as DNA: TGTGCCAGCAGCTTTCGGGGAGCAGATACGCAGTATTTT.

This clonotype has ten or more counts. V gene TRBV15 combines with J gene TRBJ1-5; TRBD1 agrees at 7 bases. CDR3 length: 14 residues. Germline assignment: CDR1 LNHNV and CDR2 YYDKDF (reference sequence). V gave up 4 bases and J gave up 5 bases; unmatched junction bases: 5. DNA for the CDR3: TGTGCCACCAGCAAGACAGGGCCCCATCAGCCCCAGCATTTT. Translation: CATSKTGPHQPQHF.

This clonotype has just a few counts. The CDR3 DNA follows: TGTGCCATCACCCCAGGGGGGGCGCTCGGCACAGATACGCAGTATTTT. It codes for CAITPGGALGTDTQYF. V usage is TRBV10-3 and J usage is TRBJ2-3; D is perhaps TRBD1 or TRBD2 (7 bases each). The CDR3 loop spans 16 amino acids. Germline V gene data show CDR1 as ENHRY and CDR2 as SYGVKD. V gave up 7 bases and J gave up 1 base, with 18 bases separating them.

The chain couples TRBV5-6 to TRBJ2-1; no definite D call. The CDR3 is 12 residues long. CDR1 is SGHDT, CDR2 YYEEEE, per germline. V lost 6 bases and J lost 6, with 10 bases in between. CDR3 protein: CASTMDPNEQFF. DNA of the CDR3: TGTGCCAGCACCATGGACCCCAATGAGCAGTTCTTC.

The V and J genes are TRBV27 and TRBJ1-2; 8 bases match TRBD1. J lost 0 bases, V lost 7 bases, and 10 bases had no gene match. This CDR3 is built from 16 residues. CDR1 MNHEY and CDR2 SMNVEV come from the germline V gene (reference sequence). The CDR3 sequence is CASKERTGIPNYGYTF. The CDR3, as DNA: TGTGCCAGCAAGGAACGGACAGGGATCCCTAACTATGGCTACACCTTC.

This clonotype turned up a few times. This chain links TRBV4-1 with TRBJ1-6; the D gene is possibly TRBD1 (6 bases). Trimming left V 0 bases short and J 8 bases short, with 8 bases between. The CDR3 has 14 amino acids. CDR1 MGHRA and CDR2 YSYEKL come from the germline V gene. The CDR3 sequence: CASSQDTGYSPLHF. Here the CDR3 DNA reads TGCGCCAGCAGCCAAGATACAGGGTATTCACCCCTCCACTTT.

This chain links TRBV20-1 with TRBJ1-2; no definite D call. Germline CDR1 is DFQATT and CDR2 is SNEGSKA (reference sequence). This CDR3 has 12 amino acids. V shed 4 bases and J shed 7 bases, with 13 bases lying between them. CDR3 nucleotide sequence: TGCAGTGCTAAAGGGAACGGTGGTGGCTACACCTTC. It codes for CSAKGNGGGYTF.

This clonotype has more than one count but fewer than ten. The CDR3 DNA sequence: TGCGCCAGCAGCTACAGGGGGGACACCGGGGAGCTGTTTTTT. Translated: CASSYRGDTGELFF. The chain is built from TRBV5-1 and TRBJ2-2; 8 bases are a match to TRBD1. Germline V lookup: CDR1 SGHRS, CDR2 YFSETQ. After removal of 3 bases from V and 3 bases from J, the junction contained 1 base not matched to a gene. The CDR3 is 14 amino acids. Variable domain in full (rest from reference TRBV5-1 and TRBJ2-2): KAGVTQTPRYLIKTRGQQVTLSCSPISGHRSVSWYQQTPGQGLQFLFEYFSETQRNKGNFPGRFSGRQFSNSRSEMNVSTLELGDSALYLCASSYRGDTGELFFGEGSRLTVL.

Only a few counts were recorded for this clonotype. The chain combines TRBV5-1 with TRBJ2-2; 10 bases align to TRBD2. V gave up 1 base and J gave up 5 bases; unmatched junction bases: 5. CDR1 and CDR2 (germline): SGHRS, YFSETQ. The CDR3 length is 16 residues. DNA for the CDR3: TGCGCCAGCAGCTTGCTAGCGGGAGTTGGAACCGGGGAGCTGTTTTTT. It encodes CASSLLAGVGTGELFF. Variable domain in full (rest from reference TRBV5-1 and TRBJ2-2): KAGVTQTPRYLIKTRGQQVTLSCSPISGHRSVSWYQQTPGQGLQFLFEYFSETQRNKGNFPGRFSGRQFSNSRSEMNVSTLELGDSALYLCASSLLAGVGTGELFFGEGSRLTVL.

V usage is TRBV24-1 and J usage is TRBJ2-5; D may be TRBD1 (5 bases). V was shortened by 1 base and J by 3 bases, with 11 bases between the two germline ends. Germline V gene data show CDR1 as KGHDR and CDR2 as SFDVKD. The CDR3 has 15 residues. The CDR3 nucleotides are TGTGCCACCAGTGATTTCAGTCTAGGGGAAGAGACCCAGTACTTC. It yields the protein CATSDFSLGEETQYF.

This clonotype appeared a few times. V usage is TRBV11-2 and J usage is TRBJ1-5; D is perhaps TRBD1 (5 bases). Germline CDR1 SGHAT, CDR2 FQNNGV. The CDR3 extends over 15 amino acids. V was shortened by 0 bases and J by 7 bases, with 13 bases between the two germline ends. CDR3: CASSLDFGGGQPQHF. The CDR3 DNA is TGTGCCAGCAGCTTAGATTTCGGGGGGGGACAGCCCCAGCATTTT.

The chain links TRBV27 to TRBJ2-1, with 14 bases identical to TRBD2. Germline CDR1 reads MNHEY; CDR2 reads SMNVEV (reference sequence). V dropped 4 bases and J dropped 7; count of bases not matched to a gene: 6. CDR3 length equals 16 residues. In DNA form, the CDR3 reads TGTGCCAGCAGTTCGTTAGGGACTAGCGGGAGAAATGAGCAGTTCTTC. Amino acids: CASSSLGTSGRNEQFF.

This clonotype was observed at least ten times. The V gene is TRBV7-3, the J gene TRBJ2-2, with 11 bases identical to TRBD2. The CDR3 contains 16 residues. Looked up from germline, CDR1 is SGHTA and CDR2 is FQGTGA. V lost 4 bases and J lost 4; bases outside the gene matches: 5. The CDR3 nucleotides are TGTGCCAGCAGCTATCTAGCGGGAGGCCCCACCGGGGAGCTGTTTTTT. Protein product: CASSYLAGGPTGELFF.

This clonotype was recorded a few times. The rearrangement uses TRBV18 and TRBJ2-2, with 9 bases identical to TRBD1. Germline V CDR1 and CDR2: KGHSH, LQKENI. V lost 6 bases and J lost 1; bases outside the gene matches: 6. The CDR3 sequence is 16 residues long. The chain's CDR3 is CASSSWTGENTGELFF. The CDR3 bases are TGTGCCAGCTCCTCATGGACAGGGGAGAACACCGGGGAGCTGTTTTTT. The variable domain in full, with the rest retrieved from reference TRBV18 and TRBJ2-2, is NAGVMQNPRHLVRRRGQEARLRCSPMKGHSHVYWYRQLPEEGLKFMVYLQKENIIDESGMPKERFSAEFPKEGPSILRIQQVVRGDSAAYFCASSSWTGENTGELFFGEGSRLTVL.

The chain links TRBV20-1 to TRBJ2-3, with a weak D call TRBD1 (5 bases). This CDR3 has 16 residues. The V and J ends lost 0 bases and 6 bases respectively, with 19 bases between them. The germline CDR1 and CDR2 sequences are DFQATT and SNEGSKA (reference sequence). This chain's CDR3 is CSARDLRRGQWDTQYF. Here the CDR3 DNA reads TGCAGTGCTAGAGATTTGAGGCGAGGACAATGGGATACGCAGTATTTT.

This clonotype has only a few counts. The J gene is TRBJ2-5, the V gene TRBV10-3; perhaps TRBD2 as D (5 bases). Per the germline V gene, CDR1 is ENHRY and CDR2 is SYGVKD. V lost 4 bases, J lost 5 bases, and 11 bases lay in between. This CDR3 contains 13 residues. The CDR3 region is CAISGFERETQYF. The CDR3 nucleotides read TGTGCCATCAGTGGGTTCGAGCGGGAGACCCAGTACTTC.